The present TCR beta chain was sequenced within a study of shared clonotypes between healthy human individuals. The CDR3 is 15 residues long. A remark on this clone: The antigen is undetermined.

Findings and limits, study-wide: Large depth notwithstanding, sorted-subset sequencing proved incomplete by rarefaction.

Clones were read by immunoSEQ multiplex PCR, and TCRdb kept only the in-frame ones, dropping some. The sample records around 1 million clones, approximately 76% being singletons. The receptor comes from a young man in good health. The chain has TRBV21-1 and TRBJ2-7; the DNA was not used to check the table's D call, TRBD2. TRBV21-1 is marked as a pseudogene. Sequencing used memory CD4+ T cells sorted from blood. Regarding subset: CD45RA-negative fraction. The CDR3, as DNA: TGTGCCAGCAGCAAAGTTGGCCGGGTACCCTACGAGCAGTACTTC. Its protein product is CASSKVGRVPYEQYF.